In this sample, the clone carrying this T cell receptor beta chain turned up many times. The antigen is undetermined. The read halts 3 residues ahead of the CDR3 end, with the missing end drawn from the germline J gene. The CDR3 covers 15 residues. V lost 1 base to trimming and J lost 1 base; unmatched junction nucleotides: 2. Germline lookup yields CDR1 KGHSH and CDR2 LQKENI. Generated by immunoSEQ multiplex PCR, the TCRdb table keeps only in-frame clones and is missing some. This sample carries about 25,000 clones, none of them present only once. The sample is drawn from a study of T cell clonality in common variable immunodeficiency. The CVID group had under 16 females and 25 to 35 males, mean age 40. General study findings and limits: CVID subjects had higher TCRbeta clonality than healthy controls, most marked in about a third. Common variable immunodeficiency TCR beta sequences reportedly had fewer deletions and N-nucleotide insertions.

The chain is built from TRBV18 and TRBJ2-5, with TRBD1 identical over 8 bases. The sequencing input was peripheral blood mononuclear cells. This receptor was identified in a human donor with common variable immunodeficiency. CDR3 bases read: TGTGCCAGCTCACCACTGGGACAGGTCCAAGAGACC. It codes for CASSPLGQVQET. The whole CDR3 region reads CASSPLGQVQETQYF.